The rows below give T cell receptor beta chains drawn from one sample of a study of OX40 agonist ivuxolimab in advanced cancers. TCRdb's copy holds only in-frame clones and misses some; the assay was immunoSEQ multiplex PCR. Altogether 91,000 or so clones are present, approximately 84% being singletons, with the ten largest covering about 1.9%. Here the sequenced sample was CD4+ or CD8+ T cells sorted from blood, taken in a trial of the OX40 agonist ivuxolimab. These receptors were taken from an adult with an advanced solid tumor such as melanoma, head and neck, liver or kidney cancer. The CDR3 runs from the conserved cysteine through the conserved F or W. D genes are given only for firm matches. Size is omitted from some rows. Given values are once, few, many or a class for expanded clones.

j_call v_call d_call clone_size cdr3_aa cdr3_nt
TRBJ2-5 TRBV30 NA NA CATGQETQYF TGTGCCACGGGTCAAGAGACCCAGTACTTC
TRBJ1-1 TRBV28 NA NA CASTIRLEAFF TGTGCCAGCACGATCAGACTTGAAGCTTTCTTT
TRBJ1-5 TRBV6-1 NA once CASTRDRDQPQHF TGTGCCAGCACCCGGGACCGAGATCAGCCCCAGCATTTT
TRBJ2-7 TRBV7-2 NA NA CASSLVASVAYEQYF TGTGCCAGCAGCTTAGTGGCCTCAGTAGCCTACGAGCAGTACTTC
TRBJ2-2 TRBV7-9 TRBD2 NA CASSRTAGENTGELFF TGTGCCAGCAGTAGGACTGCGGGGGAGAACACCGGGGAGCTGTTTTTT
TRBJ2-5 TRBV29-1 NA NA CSVEAGRQETQYF TGCAGCGTTGAAGCGGGCAGACAAGAGACCCAGTACTTC
TRBJ2-1 TRBV28 NA NA CASWQNVGQTVGNNEQFF TGTGCCAGCTGGCAGAATGTGGGACAAACCGTAGGGAACAATGAGCAGTTCTTC
TRBJ2-3 TRBV29-1 TRBD2 NA CSVDGRTSGIYTQYF TGCAGCGTTGATGGGAGGACTAGCGGGATCTATACGCAGTATTTT
TRBJ2-2 TRBV27 TRBD2 few CASSLSGTANTGELFF TGTGCCAGCAGTTTAAGCGGGACGGCGAACACCGGGGAGCTGTTTTTT
TRBJ2-7 TRBV2 NA NA CASKLDSYEQYF TGTGCCAGCAAACTCGACTCCTACGAGCAGTACTTC
TRBJ2-7 TRBV6-1 TRBD1 NA CASSESDRGWTYEQYF TGTGCCAGCAGTGAATCAGACAGGGGGTGGACCTACGAGCAGTACTTC
TRBJ2-3 TRBV25-1 NA NA CASSDQGRTDTQYF TGTGCCAGCAGTGACCAGGGGAGAACAGATACGCAGTATTTT
TRBJ2-3 TRBV5-1 TRBD2 NA CASSLGTSGSGTDTQYF TGCGCCAGCAGCTTGGGGACTAGCGGGAGCGGCACAGATACGCAGTATTTT
TRBJ2-2 TRBV9 NA NA CASKSSVNTGELFF TGTGCCAGCAAGTCTAGTGTGAACACCGGGGAGCTGTTTTTT
TRBJ2-1 TRBV28 NA NA CASSEGAGRYNEQFF TGTGCCAGCAGTGAAGGGGCGGGTCGGTACAATGAGCAGTTCTTC
TRBJ2-7 TRBV6-5 TRBD1 NA CASRYKTGGSYEQYF TGTGCCAGCAGATACAAGACAGGGGGGTCCTACGAGCAGTACTTC
TRBJ1-3 TRBV18 NA NA CASSAGMTGNTIYF TGTGCCAGCTCCGCGGGGATGACTGGAAACACCATATATTTT
TRBJ2-5 TRBV19 NA NA CASSIVRGAQETQYF TGTGCCAGTAGTATTGTTAGAGGGGCGCAAGAGACCCAGTACTTC
TRBJ2-3 TRBV19 TRBD2 NA CASSRLAVSDTQYF TGTGCCAGTAGTAGACTAGCGGTCAGCGATACGCAGTATTTT
TRBJ2-3 TRBV28 TRBD1 NA CASSPKRTGYGKDTQYF TGTGCCAGCAGTCCAAAACGGACAGGGTATGGGAAAGATACGCAGTATTTT
TRBJ2-5 TRBV6-5 TRBD1 NA CASGRQGGSETQYF TGTGCCAGCGGGCGACAGGGGGGTTCAGAGACCCAGTACTTC
TRBJ1-3 TRBV7-9 TRBD1 NA CALNRGHSGNTIYF TGTGCCCTAAACAGGGGCCACTCTGGAAACACCATATATTTT
TRBJ2-3 TRBV7-2 NA NA CASSPTFTQYF TGTGCCAGCAGCCCCACCTTTACGCAGTATTTT
TRBJ2-1 TRBV30 NA NA CAWSVHSAYNEQFF TGTGCCTGGAGTGTACATAGCGCTTACAATGAGCAGTTCTTC
TRBJ2-3 TRBV7-3 NA NA CASSLSAGAPDTQYF TGTGCCAGCAGCTTAAGCGCGGGGGCACCAGATACGCAGTATTTT
TRBJ2-3 TRBV7-3 NA NA CASSLDGIRGTDTQYF TGTGCCAGCAGCCTTGACGGAATACGGGGCACAGATACGCAGTATTTT
TRBJ2-2 TRBV15 NA NA CATSRPPAGTGELFF TGTGCCACCAGCAGGCCCCCCGCAGGAACCGGGGAGCTGTTTTTT
TRBJ2-3 TRBV5-1 NA NA CASSLAIRGTDTQYF TGCGCCAGCAGCTTGGCCATAAGGGGCACAGATACGCAGTATTTT
TRBJ2-7 TRBV25-1 NA NA CASESSSTGVSYEQYF TGTGCCAGCGAATCGTCATCGACTGGAGTCTCCTACGAGCAGTACTTC